A single TCR beta chain is shown here with its context. What it recognizes is unknown. This sample was taken from a study of CD8+ T cells in alopecia areata. Per germline, CDR1 SGHTA and CDR2 FQGNSA. Trimming stripped 6 bases from V and 7 bases from J, with 16 bases between. The length of the CDR3 is 15 residues. Treatment here: oral pan-JAK inhibitor, 5-10 mg twice daily. Extracted from the samples, RNA was reverse transcribed into cDNA to serve as the sequencing template. Profiled with immunoSEQ multiplex PCR; TCRdb holds only in-frame clones, not every one. The sample consists of 200,000 to 250,000 clones, over 60% of them appearing once. Study-level findings and limits: Scalp lesions, especially in alopecia totalis/universalis, had higher clonality than normal scalp.

This material consisted of CD4+ T cells sorted from blood, taken at week 4, from a patient treated with tofacitinib. The chain couples TRBV7-2 to TRBJ1-6; a possible D gene is TRBD1 (5 bases). This receptor was identified in a human donor with alopecia areata. CDR3 bases: TGTGCCAGCAGGACCCGGGGGGTGAAGAATTCACCCCTCCACTTT. This encodes CASRTRGVKNSPLHF. Filled out from reference TRBV7-2 and TRBJ1-6, the complete variable domain reads GAGVSQSPSNKVTEKGKDVELRCDPISGHTALYWYRQSLGQGLEFLIYFQGNSAPDKSGLPSDRFSAERTGGSVSTLTIQRTQQEDSAVYLCASRTRGVKNSPLHFGNGTRLTVT.